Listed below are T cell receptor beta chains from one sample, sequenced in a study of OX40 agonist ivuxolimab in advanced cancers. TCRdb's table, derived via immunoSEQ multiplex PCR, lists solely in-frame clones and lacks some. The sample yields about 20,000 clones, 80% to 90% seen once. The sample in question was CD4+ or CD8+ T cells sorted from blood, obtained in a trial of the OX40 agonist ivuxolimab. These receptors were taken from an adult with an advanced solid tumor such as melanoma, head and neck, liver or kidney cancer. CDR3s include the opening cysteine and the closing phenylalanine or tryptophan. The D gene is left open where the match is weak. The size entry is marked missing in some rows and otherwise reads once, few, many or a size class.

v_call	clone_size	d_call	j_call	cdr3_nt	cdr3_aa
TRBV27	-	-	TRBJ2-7	TGTGCCAGCTCCCACGGGACCCCACCATACGAGCAGTACTTC	CASSHGTPPYEQYF
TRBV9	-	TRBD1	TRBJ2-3	TGTGCCAGCAGCGTGGGACAGCTTCCGAGCACAGATACGCAGTATTTT	CASSVGQLPSTDTQYF
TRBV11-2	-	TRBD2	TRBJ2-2	TGTGCCAGCAGCCCCCGGGGGGGGATGAACACCGGGGAGCTGTTTTTT	CASSPRGGMNTGELFF
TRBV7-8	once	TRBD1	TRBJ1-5	TGTGCCAGCAGCTTATACGACAGGGGGCCTCAGCCCCAGCATTTT	CASSLYDRGPQPQHF
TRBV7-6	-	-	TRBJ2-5	TGTGCCAGCAGCTTACCGCCACAAGAGACCCAGTACTTC	CASSLPPQETQYF
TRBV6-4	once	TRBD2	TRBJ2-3	TGTGCCAGCAAACCTAGCGGGGCAACTAGCACAGATACGCAGTATTTT	CASKPSGATSTDTQYF
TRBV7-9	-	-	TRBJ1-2	TGTGCCAGCAGCTTAGCTGCCCGTATAAACTTC	CASSLAARINF
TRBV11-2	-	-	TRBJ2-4	TGTGCCAGCCGACAGCTAGCCAAAAACATTCAGTACTTC	CASRQLAKNIQYF
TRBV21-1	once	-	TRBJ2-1	TGTGCCAGCAGCCCATTATGGACTAGCTACAATGAGCAGTTCTTC	CASSPLWTSYNEQFF
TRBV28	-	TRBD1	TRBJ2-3	TGTGCCAGCAGTTTCCCGAGACAGGGGAGAGATACGCAGTATTTT	CASSFPRQGRDTQYF
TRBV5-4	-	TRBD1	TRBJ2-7	TGTGCCAGCAGCACGGCCGCAGGGGGCGAGCAGTACTTC	CASSTAAGGEQYF
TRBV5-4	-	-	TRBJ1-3	TGTGCCAGCAGCTTCGGGACAAACTCTGGAAACACCATATATTTT	CASSFGTNSGNTIYF
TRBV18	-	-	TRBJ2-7	TGTGCCAGCTCACCAGGGGCAGTTACCTACGAGCAGTACTTC	CASSPGAVTYEQYF
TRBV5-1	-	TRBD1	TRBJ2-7	TGCGCCAGCAGCCGTGGGGACAGGGACGAGCAGTACTTC	CASSRGDRDEQYF
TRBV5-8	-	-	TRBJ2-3	TGTGCCAGCAGCTTCCGGCCTCCTCGGCCGGATACGCAGTATTTT	CASSFRPPRPDTQYF
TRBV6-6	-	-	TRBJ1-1	TGTGCCAGCAGCAAGCTTATGGGGACTGAAGCTTTCTTT	CASSKLMGTEAFF
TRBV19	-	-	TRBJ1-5	TGTGCCAGTAGTATTTCGGCGCTGGCTCGCCAGCCCCAGCATTTT	CASSISALARQPQHF
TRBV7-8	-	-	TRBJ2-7	TGTGCCAGCAGCCCAGGACGGGCGGACGAGCAGTACTTC	CASSPGRADEQYF
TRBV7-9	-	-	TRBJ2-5	TGTGCCAGCAGCAGGGACTACCAAGAGACCCAGTACTTC	CASSRDYQETQYF
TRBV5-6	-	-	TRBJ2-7	TGTGCCAGCAGCTTGGTAGGGGGAAGCGAGCAGTACTTC	CASSLVGGSEQYF
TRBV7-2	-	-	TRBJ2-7	TGTGCCAGCACCTCTCCGGGACAATTTTACGAGCAGTACTTC	CASTSPGQFYEQYF
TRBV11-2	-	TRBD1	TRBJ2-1	TGTGCCAGCAGCTTTGACAGGGGGCTAAACAATGAGCAGTTCTTC	CASSFDRGLNNEQFF
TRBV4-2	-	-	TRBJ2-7	TGTGCCAGCAGCCGTAACAGGGCCGAGCAGTACTTC	CASSRNRAEQYF
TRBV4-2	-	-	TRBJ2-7	TGTGCCAGCAGCCAAGACAGGGGCGCCTACGAGCAGTACTTC	CASSQDRGAYEQYF
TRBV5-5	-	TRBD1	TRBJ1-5	TGTGCCAGCAGCTTGGACAGGGGGCGAGAACAGCCCCAGCATTTT	CASSLDRGREQPQHF
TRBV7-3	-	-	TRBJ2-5	TGTGCCAGCAGCTTAAGGGCGGAGCAAGAGACCCAGTACTTC	CASSLRAEQETQYF
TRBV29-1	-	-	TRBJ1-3	TGCAGCGCTCTCGGTCTCGCTGGAAACACCATATATTTT	CSALGLAGNTIYF
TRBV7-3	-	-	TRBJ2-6	TGTGCCAGCAGCTTGTTGGCCCAGACTGGGGCCAACGTCCTGACTTTC	CASSLLAQTGANVLTF
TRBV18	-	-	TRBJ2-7	TGTGCCAGCTCACCAATGGGGGACGGTCTAGGGGAGCAGTACTTC	CASSPMGDGLGEQYF
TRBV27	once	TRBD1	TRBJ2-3	TGTGCCAGCAGCCCAGGACAGGGGTCAAATACGCAGTATTTT	CASSPGQGSNTQYF
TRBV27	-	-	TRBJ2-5	TGTGCCAGCAGTTATTCGACAAGTTCAACGGAGACCCAGTACTTC	CASSYSTSSTETQYF
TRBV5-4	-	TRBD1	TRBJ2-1	TGTGCCAGCAGCCGAAAACAGGGGGCCTACAATGAGCAGTTCTTC	CASSRKQGAYNEQFF
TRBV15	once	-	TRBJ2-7	TGTGTCACCAGCAGAGATCTTCGGGGACCCTACGAGCAGTACTTC	CVTSRDLRGPYEQYF
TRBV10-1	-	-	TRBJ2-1	TGCGCCAGCAGCCAACTACAGGGGGGGCATGAGCAGTTCTTC	CASSQLQGGHEQFF
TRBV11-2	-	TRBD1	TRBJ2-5	TGTGCCAGCAGCTTAGCGGGACAGGGAGGAGAGACCCAGTACTTC	CASSLAGQGGETQYF
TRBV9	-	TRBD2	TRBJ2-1	TGTGCCAGCAGCCAGACTAGCGGGAGTCCGAATGAGCAGTTCTTC	CASSQTSGSPNEQFF
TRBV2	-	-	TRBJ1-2	TGTGCCAGCAGCGCTGGGCCGGCCGGCTACACCTTC	CASSAGPAGYTF
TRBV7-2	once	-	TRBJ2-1	TGTGCCAGCAGCTTAGCACGGAAGAATGAGCAGTTCTTC	CASSLARKNEQFF
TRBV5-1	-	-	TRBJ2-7	TGCGCCAGCAGCTTGATGACAGGTACATCTACCGAGCAGTACTTC	CASSLMTGTSTEQYF
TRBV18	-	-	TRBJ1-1	TGTGCCAGCTCACCACTAAGGGGGGAAGGGACTGAAGCTTTCTTT	CASSPLRGEGTEAFF
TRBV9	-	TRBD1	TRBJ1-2	TGTGCCAGCAGCGTCCAGGGGGCGGATGATCCTTATGGCTACACCTTC	CASSVQGADDPYGYTF
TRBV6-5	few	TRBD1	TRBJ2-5	TGTGCCAGCAGTTACTTGCGGACAGGGGGCGGGGAGACCCAGTACTTC	CASSYLRTGGGETQYF
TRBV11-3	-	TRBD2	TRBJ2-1	TGTGCCAGCAGCTTCCCAGGACTAGCGGGACAAGAGCAGTTCTTC	CASSFPGLAGQEQFF
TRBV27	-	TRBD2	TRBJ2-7	TGTGCCAGCAGTTCAAGGGGGGGTCGGCTAGCGGGCTACGAGCAGTACTTC	CASSSRGGRLAGYEQYF
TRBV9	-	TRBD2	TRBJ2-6	TGTGCCAGCAGCACAGAGCCGGGACTAGCAACTGGGGCCAACGTCCTGACTTTC	CASSTEPGLATGANVLTF
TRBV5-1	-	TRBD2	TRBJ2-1	TGCGCCAGCAGCTTGTTCCCTAGCGGGAGAAGCTCCTACAATGAGCAGTTCTTC	CASSLFPSGRSSYNEQFF